The clone carrying this T cell receptor (beta chain) was seen ten or more times. The antigen is unknown. Any patient presenting with uncontrolled infection, other autoimmune disease, pregnancy or lactation was left out. Based on clinical symptoms, serum thyroxine and TRAb, thyroid ultrasound and orbital computed tomography, diagnoses were reached. The CDR3 runs 12 residues. The ends lost 4 bases at V and 10 bases at J; junction bases unmatched: 6. In germline, CDR1 is MNHNS, CDR2 SASEGT. The sample belongs to a study of T cells in Graves' hyperthyroidism and ophthalmopathy. Findings and caveats of the study: Blood also showed most of the thyroid clonotypes that were expanded above 0.001. From stable hyperthyroidism, ophthalmopathy was separated by a 13 V-J model.

TCR beta CDR3 region amplification was performed from RNA transcripts. When the TCR CDR3 underwent first-round RT-PCR, the HTBI primer set was used. TCRdb fed the multiplex PCR reads into MiXCR, producing one record per CDR3 protein. The data contain around 350,000 distinct CDR3 sequences, approximately 20% of them singletons. Sequenced material: blood. This receptor was obtained from a woman between 18 and 30 years old with Graves' hyperthyroidism. The J gene is TRBJ1-1, the V gene TRBV6-1; 7 nucleotides agree with TRBD1. CDR3 residues: CASSAGRGPAFF. DNA of the CDR3: TGTGCCAGCAGTGCGGGTAGGGGGCCAGCTTTCTTT.